These 7 T cell receptor beta chains were all obtained from the same sample, sequenced in a study of blood T cell repertoires in COVID-19. TCRdb's copy holds only in-frame clones and misses some; the assay was immunoSEQ multiplex PCR. The sample carries 95,000 to 150,000 clones, 65% to 85% recorded once. Sequenced sample: PBMCs or T cells enriched from blood (not recorded which). These receptors were obtained from a woman aged 25 to 39 who had recovered from COVID-19.

There are many counts of this clone. The chain has TRBV4-2 and TRBJ2-1; D not resolved. The V end lost 1 base, the J end lost 2 bases, and 6 bases lay between the germline ends. Germline-derived CDR1 and CDR2 are LGHNA and YNFKEQ. There are 14 residues in the CDR3. CDR3 residues: CASSQARTYNEQFF. CDR3 nucleotide sequence: TGTGCCAGCAGCCAAGCGCGAACCTACAATGAGCAGTTCTTC.

The chain links TRBV28 to TRBJ1-2, with a tentative D call TRBD1 (6 bases). V lost 10 bases, J lost 0 bases, and 12 bases lay in between. CDR3 size: 13 residues. Germline CDR1 and CDR2: MDHEN and SYDVKM. CDR3 loop: CATGQLANYGYTF. CDR3 coding DNA: TGTGCCACCGGACAGCTAGCTAACTATGGCTACACCTTC.

This clone appeared a few times. This chain links TRBV9 with TRBJ2-7; tentative D call: TRBD1 (6 bases). V shed 0 bases and J shed 2 bases, with 12 bases lying between them. The germline V gene has CDR1 SGDLS and CDR2 YYNGEE. CDR3 length: 15 amino acids. The CDR3 bases are TGTGCCAGCAGCGTAGCCCCGACAGGAACCTACGAGCAGTACTTC. It encodes CASSVAPTGTYEQYF.

The V and J genes are TRBV7-9 and TRBJ2-7; 14 nucleotides line up with TRBD2. This CDR3 is 13 amino acids long. The germline V gene encodes CDR1 SEHNR and CDR2 FQNEAQ (reference sequence). V dropped 5 bases and J dropped 8; count of bases not matched to a gene: 2. CDR3: CASSRLAGGQQYF. The CDR3 DNA is TGTGCCAGCAGCCGACTAGCGGGAGGGCAGCAGTACTTC.

V and J are TRBV6-6 and TRBJ2-7, with D perhaps matching TRBD2 (5 bases). This CDR3 has 12 amino acids. CDR1 is MNHNY and CDR2 is SVGAGI in the germline V gene (reference sequence). V was trimmed by 7 bases and J by 2 bases, leaving 9 bases between them. CDR3 protein: CASTRETYEQYF. The CDR3 bases are TGTGCCAGCACCCGGGAAACCTACGAGCAGTACTTC.

The DNA for the CDR3 is TGTGCCTGGAACAGGGGAAGTAGCAATCAGCCCCAGCATTTT. Translating it yields CAWNRGSSNQPQHF. The chain carries TRBV30 and TRBJ1-5, with 7 bases identical to TRBD1. CDR3 length equals 14 residues. The junction had 3 bases not matched to a gene; V was cut back by 4 bases and J by 0 bases. Germline loops: CDR1 GTSNPN, CDR2 SVGIG (reference sequence). Full variable domain (outside the CDR3, taken from reference TRBV30 and TRBJ1-5): SQTIHQWPATLVQPVGSPLSLECTVEGTSNPNLYWYRQAAGRGLQLLFYSVGIGQISSEVPQNLSASRPQDRQFILSSKKLLLSDSGFYLCAWNRGSSNQPQHFGDGTRLSIL.

V and J are TRBV6-4 and TRBJ2-7, with D possibly TRBD2 on 6 matching bases. This CDR3 spans 15 amino acids. In germline, CDR1 is MRHNA, CDR2 SNTAGT. V was cut by 4 bases and J by 1 base, with 14 bases left in between. The CDR3 here is CASSAAGLSSYEQYF. The CDR3 coding sequence is TGTGCCAGCAGTGCCGCGGGACTCTCATCCTACGAGCAGTACTTC.